One T cell receptor beta chain is described in this entry. The clone's antigen remains unknown. No base-level quality is on record; no much larger clone is a single base apart. The CDR3 goes from the cysteine to the phenylalanine over 15 residues. Only the CDR3 DNA stays, 45 bases, in frame from base 1. The germline V gene (reference sequence) provides CDR1 LNHDA and CDR2 SQIVND. Trimming takes 4 bases off V and 6 bases off J; junction bases not matched to a gene: 4. These data originate in a study of cytomegalovirus exposure and HLA in healthy donors (dated by TCRdb to about 2017). Background for the entire study: According to an earlier analysis of 587 of the donors, about 179 million T cells yielded over 100 million unique TCR beta sequences and 276 Gb of sequence data. On average, around 230,000 unique TCR beta nucleotide sequences were sequenced per donor among a few hundred genotyped donors of the cohort, with around 19% of those sequences being non-productive. Both class I and class II loci were covered by HLA typing, at four-digit resolution. An early release that covered more than 550 HLA-typed donors contained approximately 300 gigabases of sequencing data and 80 million or so unique TCR sequences. In a later genetic analysis, genome-wide SNP genotypes for about 65% of the roughly 670 donors were used, and that subset was treated as a discovery cohort. Typing coverage differed by locus: A, B, C, DRB1 and DQB1 were typed in roughly 620-630 donors, DQA1 in 522, DPA1 in around 610, and DPB1 in roughly 450. Among the roughly 400 genotyped donors, under 90% belonged to the genetic ancestry cluster associated with self-reported Caucasian donors. Besides the first cohort of some 670 subjects, a separate validation cohort made up of roughly 130 different subjects was used. In a later analysis, previously published TCR beta repertoires from about 640 donors were re-analyzed and high-resolution HLA genotyping was added so that TCR occurrence patterns could be studied. The later analysis used no new phenotypic data to find candidate immune exposures, relying instead on TCR beta sequences and their occurrence across donors. All discovery cohort repertoires had been generated using a single sequencing platform. Donor age, sex, ethnicity and CMV serostatus were compiled together with the repertoire data. The study was designed to test whether signatures of past pathogen exposure could be identified by cataloging public T cell receptors. The study used immunosequencing to profile the T cell repertoires of more than 650 subjects and linked those repertoires to cytomegalovirus serostatus. In an earlier analysis of 500 to 650 of the donors, high-throughput TCR beta sequencing was used to judge whether each TCR beta V gene segment behaved as functional or pseudogenic. Roughly five DR-DQ haplotypes were treated as single units for association and clustering because of strong linkage in the cohort. The study combined high-throughput TCR immunosequencing, statistical association of individual TCRs with disease status, and machine learning to predict cytomegalovirus infection status.

The method was the immunoSEQ multiplex PCR assay. For the multiplex PCR, a mixture combining 60 forward primers for TCR Vbeta segments and 13 reverse primers for TCR Jbeta segments was used. A multiplex PCR assay on genomic DNA amplified the CDR3 region of rearranged TCR beta genes. The Illumina HiSeq System was used to sequence the amplified TCR beta libraries as 87-base-pair reads. Regarding the original processing steps: In a later analysis, tens of millions of unique TCR beta chains were counted across the 500 to 850 repertoires, and approximately 11 million of these chains were shared by at least two donors. A nearest-neighbor algorithm error-corrected the raw reads and collapsed the reads into unique sequences, merging closely related sequences to remove PCR and sequencing errors. V, D and J gene segments were assigned by aligning CDR3 sequences to IMGT reference sequences. Each retained sequence needed at least a six-nucleotide match to both a V gene segment and a J gene segment. Rearrangements were classified as productive when the CDR3 lacked stop codons and remained in frame with V and J, and all other rearrangements were classified as non-productive. CDR3 was defined according to IMGT convention as the region running from the second conserved V-encoded cysteine to the conserved J-encoded phenylalanine. Sequences without an unambiguous match to a single V gene segment were excluded from the earlier analysis of about 600 of the donors. An earlier analysis of a few hundred of the donors called V segments functional above 56.7% productive rearrangements and segregating when the between-donor standard deviation exceeded 5%. To diagnose cytomegalovirus status from the catalog of TCR beta chain sequences, a statistical classification framework was built. A later analysis assigned V and J genes by comparing TCR nucleotide sequences with IMGT/GENE-DB human TR gene sequences. A later analysis assigned CDR3 sequences and most-parsimonious VDJ recombination scenarios with the TCRdist pipeline. In a later analysis, each TCR beta chain was defined by its CDR3 amino acid sequence together with its V-gene family, and reads without a unique V-gene family were excluded. A later analysis removed 450 to 600 highly shared, low-generation-probability nucleotide sequences to deal with suspected cross-contamination and a sequencing artifact. In a later analysis, a clonal expansion index for each public chain was calculated from normalized within-repertoire ranks of inferred template counts. Generation probabilities in a later analysis came from a VDJ recombination model fitted to out-of-frame rearrangements, and those results were checked against IGoR. In a later analysis, hypergeometric tests were used to score TCR-TCR, TCR-HLA and TCR-CMV co-occurrence, with a repertoire-size bias correction applied to TCR pairs. A later analysis estimated false discovery rates by permuting HLA or CMV assignments 20 times. In a later analysis, co-occurring TCRs were grouped using DBSCAN, with TCRdist sequence similarity added in when clustering inside HLA-allele-positive subsets. Repertoires with fewer than 30,000 or more than 120,000 public chains were left out of co-occurrence clustering, as were about 5 repertoires with anomalous nucleotide sharing. This immuneACCESS table, as held by TCRdb, lists in-frame sequences with V and J called but not all clones. Of the missing ones, under half trace to an unresolved V gene in checked studies; the others have no known cause. Clonal size and the V and J genes are those of that table, whereas D and trimming came from the DNA. The sample includes around 96,000 clones, with about 80% observed a single time. Over 9.5% of the sample comes from the top ten.

The cohort was made up of roughly 670 healthy bone marrow donors. All cohort members were sampled while nominally healthy, although unrecorded immune exposures were likely present. The donor was CMV seropositive and was included in the group of 300 or so seropositive cohort members. Every donor gave a peripheral blood sample, and the peripheral blood mononuclear cells from that sample were used for TCR beta sequencing. Genomic DNA was extracted from the blood cell samples with the Qiagen DNeasy Blood Extraction Kit. Results and caveats for the whole study, not just this receptor: In a later genetic analysis, fewer N-insertions in productive TCRs were reported among donors in an Asian-associated ancestry cluster than the approximately 710-donor mean. Roughly 17 rarely observed V segments, including chromosome 9 orphons, were excluded from the earlier analysis of a few hundred of the donors because counts were too low. This cohort had only TCR beta chains sequenced, and the lack of alpha or paired-chain data limited which features could be detected. The presence/absence analyses assumed that sequencing depth was roughly uniform across donors, and that assumption may not be true. Correlated functional status among segregating V segments might be attributable to linkage disequilibrium, but an unknown experimental factor could not be ruled out. Because HLA typing was missing for some donors at each locus, association tests included only the typed subset. A further reported finding was that TCR beta sequences accurately predicted the HLA-A and HLA-B alleles for most subjects in the first cohort. A cluster of highly shared sequence variants was judged likely to be a technical artifact of the sequencing pipeline. The only immune exposure information available for the cohort was CMV serostatus. The study listed 150 to 200 TCR beta chains as associated with cytomegalovirus. Specific HLA alleles were associated with roughly 16,000 TCR beta sequences at a false discovery rate of 0.05 in a later analysis. Compared with equally common non-associated chains, HLA-associated TCR beta chains in a later analysis were more clonally expanded and had lower generation probabilities. Most TCR sequences were seen in very few donors, while some public TCRs were found in many individuals. Broadly in line with IMGT annotations, most TCR beta V segments showed up in productive rearrangements about 90% or about 30% of the time in an earlier analysis of roughly 590 of the donors. Because the 87-base-pair reads could not distinguish some IMGT-functional V segments, including TRBV6-2 and TRBV6-3, those segments were excluded. Cytomegalovirus status was reported to be diagnosed by the classifier with high specificity and sensitivity in both the original and validation cohorts. A later genetic analysis associated a missense DCLRE1C variant with V-gene and J-gene trimming of TCR beta chains, and an independent cohort replicated the association. A later analysis found that TCR association rates varied across HLA loci, with DRB1 alleles showing the most associated TCRs and HLA-C alleles the fewest. When HLA alleles, especially DR and DQ, strongly co-occurred, TCR associations were difficult to assign to individual alleles. In vitro tests confirmed that a few of the cytomegalovirus-associated TCR beta chains recognize cytomegalovirus antigens. A later analysis reported that several top co-occurrence clusters appeared linked to parvovirus B19, influenza, CMV and Epstein-Barr virus. The authors suggested that the approach could potentially be extended to other disease states and immunological phenotypes. According to a later analysis, most CMV-associated TCR beta chains appeared to be HLA-restricted, and the HLA associations seemed to be driven largely by CMV exposure.

The sample comprised PBMCs. This TCR derives from a man aged 30 to 45 in good health and CMV-seropositive. The sequence joins TRBV19 to TRBJ2-1, with 12 junctional bases fitting TRBD2. The DNA reads as follows: TGTGCCAGTAGTAGCCTAGCGGGGGGGGGCAATGAGCAGTTCTTC. Its amino acids are CASSSLAGGGNEQFF.